The next 5 T cell receptor beta chains were all read from a single sample in a study of yellow fever vaccine responses in identical twins (dated by TCRdb to between 2018 and 2020). The receptor library was made with RT-PCR. TCRdb records Illumina HiSeq 2500 as the sequencer. The public reads were reanalyzed by TCRdb: fastp trimming at Q25, MiXCR alignment, in-frame beta chains only. Each CDR3 protein gets just one entry, which takes the most common genes and DNA from the rows behind it. Here the sample has under 20,000 distinct CDR3 sequences; around 76% occur a single time. The ten largest clones represent roughly 2.7% of the sample. The source was T cells from blood (PBMCs), unsorted or a sorted subset (not recorded which), collected before or after yellow fever vaccination (not recorded which). Every receptor here comes from a young woman who received the yellow fever vaccine. Donor details come from another sample of the same person, matched by shared clones.

The V call is TRBV11-2, the J call TRBJ2-1; TRBD1 might be the D (5 bases). Trimming removed 5 bases from V and 5 bases from J, with 10 bases in between. The CDR3 is 13 amino acids. Germline V lookup: CDR1 SGHAT, CDR2 FQNNGV. CDR3 DNA sequence: TGTGCCAGCAGCCCCCGCAGGGACAATGAGCAGTTCTTC. Translation: CASSPRRDNEQFF.

The rearrangement uses TRBV9 and TRBJ2-7; 8 bases agree with TRBD1. The V segment lost 3 bases and the J segment 7 bases; nucleotides outside the gene matches: 6. Per the germline V gene, CDR1 is SGDLS and CDR2 is YYNGEE. The CDR3 consists of 13 residues. This CDR3 reads CASSASGGAEQYF. The CDR3 DNA is TGTGCCAGCAGCGCCTCAGGGGGCGCAGAGCAGTACTTC.

J is TRBJ2-1 and V is TRBV12-5; perhaps D is TRBD1 or TRBD2 (5 bases each). Trimming shortened V by 5 bases and J by 4 bases, and 6 bases separated the two germline ends. The V gene's germline CDR1 is LGHNT and CDR2 FRNRAP. The CDR3 is 12 residues long. The CDR3 protein is CASGGGYNEQFF. The CDR3, as DNA: TGTGCTAGTGGTGGGGGTTACAATGAGCAGTTCTTC. Looking up the rest from reference TRBV12-5 and TRBJ2-1 gives the full variable domain: DARVTQTPRHKVTEMGQEVTMRCQPILGHNTVFWYRQTMMQGLELLAYFRNRAPLDDSGMPKDRFSAEMPDATLATLKIQPSEPRDSAVYFCASGGGYNEQFFGPGTRLTVL.

The chain carries TRBV20-1 and TRBJ2-5; 8 bases fit TRBD1. Germline V gene lookup returns CDR1 DFQATT and CDR2 SNEGSKA (reference sequence). This CDR3 is 13 amino acids long. J was trimmed by 5 bases and V by 4 bases; bases with no gene match: 6. CDR3 sequence (DNA): TGCAGTGCTAAGGGGCAGGGGGCCGAGACCCAGTACTTC. It encodes CSAKGQGAETQYF.

The chain combines TRBV5-1 with TRBJ2-1; D not certain. Per the germline V gene, CDR1 is SGHRS and CDR2 is YFSETQ. V shed 4 bases and J shed 1 base, with 9 bases lying between them. CDR3 size: 14 residues. The CDR3 nucleotides are TGCGCCAGCAGCCTCGATGTGTCCTACAATGAGCAGTTCTTC. Translating gives CASSLDVSYNEQFF. The whole variable domain, remainder taken from reference TRBV5-1 and TRBJ2-1, is KAGVTQTPRYLIKTRGQQVTLSCSPISGHRSVSWYQQTPGQGLQFLFEYFSETQRNKGNFPGRFSGRQFSNSRSEMNVSTLELGDSALYLCASSLDVSYNEQFFGPGTRLTVL.